This T cell receptor beta chain is drawn from a study of vaccination and CD4 T cells after COVID-19. Trimming removed 6 bases from V and 9 bases from J, with 15 bases in between. The CDR3 length is 12 residues. CDR1 and CDR2 from the germline V gene are DFQATT and SNEGSKA (reference sequence). As to treatment: approximately 10-day PBMC culture with coronavirus spike peptide pools or control peptides (ViraFEST assay). For ViraFEST, peptide pools expanded antigen-specific T cells, after which the TCRs were sequenced. PBMCs were cultured at around 2 million per well with 8 to 10 IU/ml IL-2 and 9 to 10 ug/ml peptide pools. An Oncomine TCR Beta short-read assay was used to sequence the DNA from cultured CD4+ T cells. MiXCR, run by TCRdb on the PCR reads, gives a single entry per CDR3 protein. The sample consists of 25,000 or so distinct CDR3 sequences, roughly three fifths of them appearing once. In the case of this clonotype: Its antigen is not identified.

The sample consisted of CD4+ T cells from blood, cultured in vitro. V usage is TRBV20-1 and J usage is TRBJ1-5; no clear D. The sequence came from a human donor who had recovered from COVID-19. The CDR3 nucleotides are TGCAGTGCCTTGGACCTACCGGGGCCCCAGCATTTT. It specifies CSALDLPGPQHF.